These 22 T cell receptor beta chains came from one sample sequenced in a study of CD8 T cells in ankylosing spondylitis. TCRdb redid the calling of the 5' RACE reads with MiXCR, one entry per CDR3 protein. The sample yields 250,000 or so distinct CDR3 sequences, about 10% seen once. The sample was blood, either unsorted or a sorted T cell fraction (not recorded which). The receptors stem from a male donor with ankylosing spondylitis or in good health (not recorded which).

To note about this clonotype: This sequence may be a read error, since a much larger clone differs from it by one base. The chain has TRBV2 and TRBJ2-3; 9 bases are a match to TRBD2. CDR1 SNHLY and CDR2 FYNNEI come from the germline V gene. The CDR3 is made up of 16 amino acids. CDR3 DNA: TGTGCCAGCAGGGATGGGGCTAGCGGGAACACAGATATGCAGTATTTT. As protein: CASRDGASGNTDMQYF.

This clonotype was seen repeatedly, ten times or more. The chain couples TRBV28 to TRBJ2-5; D remains ambiguous. Germline V gene lookup returns CDR1 MDHEN and CDR2 SYDVKM. The CDR3 consists of 16 residues. Trimming removed 7 bases from V and 3 bases from J, with 21 bases in between. The CDR3 reads CASTGNRATGEETQYF. The CDR3, as DNA: TGTGCCAGCACGGGTAATCGTGCGACTGGAGAAGAGACCCAGTACTTC.

There are many counts of this clonotype. The chain couples TRBV20-1 to TRBJ1-1, with 7 nucleotides matching TRBD1. Germline CDR1 DFQATT, CDR2 SNEGSKA (reference sequence). This CDR3 is 13 amino acids long. V dropped 4 bases and J dropped 0; count of bases not matched to a gene: 2. Here the CDR3 DNA reads TGCAGTGCTACGGGACAGATGAACACTGAAGCTTTCTTT. Its translation: CSATGQMNTEAFF.

This clonotype has a count of ten or more. The chain links TRBV5-1 to TRBJ2-3; tentatively, D is TRBD1 (6 bases). V lost 4 bases and J lost 9, with 18 bases in between. The length of the CDR3 is 14 residues. Germline loops: CDR1 SGHRS, CDR2 YFSETQ. CDR3 in amino acids: CASSQLSATGTQYF. The CDR3 DNA follows: TGCGCCAGCAGCCAGCTTTCCGCAACAGGGACGCAGTATTTT.

The sample holds a few counts of this clonotype. The chain uses TRBV10-3 and TRBJ2-5; D gene ambiguous. The V gene lost 10 bases and the J gene lost 5 bases, with 17 bases spanning the gap. The CDR3 totals 13 residues. In germline, CDR1 is ENHRY, CDR2 SYGVKD. In nucleotides, the CDR3 is TGTGCCACTGCCATGGACCGGTCGGAGACCCAGTACTTC. As protein: CATAMDRSETQYF.

Turning to this clonotype: One end of the junction fails to match germline, which may point to a read error. The CDR3 region is CASTYRVGETHF. The CDR3, as DNA: TGTGCCAGCACCTACCGGGTAGGGGAGACACACTTC. The rearrangement uses TRBV11-2 and TRBJ2-1; D may correspond to TRBD1 or TRBD2 (5 bases each). CDR3 length equals 12 residues. CDR1 is SGHAT, CDR2 FQNNGV, per germline.

V gene TRBV28 combines with J gene TRBJ2-7, with D possibly being TRBD1 (5 bases). CDR1 is MDHEN, CDR2 SYDVKM, per germline. The CDR3 sequence is 16 residues long. Trimming took off 5 bases at V and 0 bases at J, with 17 bases between the two ends. CDR3 nucleotides: TGTGCCAGCAGTCTAGATCAGACAGCAGCCTCCTACGAGCAGTACTTC. Protein: CASSLDQTAASYEQYF. The full variable domain, completed using reference TRBV28 and TRBJ2-7, is DVKVTQSSRYLVKRTGEKVFLECVQDMDHENMFWYRQDPGLGLRLIYFSYDVKMKEKGDIPEGYSVSREKKERFSLILESASTNQTSMYLCASSLDQTAASYEQYFGPGTRLTVT.

In this sample, this clonotype turned up many times. J is TRBJ2-7 and V is TRBV4-2, with 8 bases matching TRBD2. Germline-derived CDR1 and CDR2 are LGHNA and YNFKEQ. The CDR3 spans 15 residues. Trimming took 0 bases from V and 0 from J; bases not matched to a gene: 1. CDR3 region: CASSQDLAGSYEQYF. The CDR3 bases are TGTGCCAGCAGCCAAGATCTAGCGGGCTCCTACGAGCAGTACTTC.

This clonotype has a count of ten or more. The gene calls are TRBV5-1 and TRBJ1-5; D unresolved. V dropped 4 bases and J dropped 4 bases, with 12 bases sitting between them. Germline CDR1 and CDR2: SGHRS and YFSETQ. The CDR3 sequence is 14 residues long. CDR3 sequence reads: CASSPEWGNQPQHF. CDR3 coding DNA: TGCGCCAGCAGCCCCGAATGGGGAAATCAGCCCCAGCATTTT.

This clonotype occurred many times. V and J are TRBV5-1 and TRBJ1-1; D call uncertain. The length of the CDR3 is 14 residues. Trimming removed 4 bases at V and 5 bases at J, with 15 bases between. Looked up from germline, CDR1 is SGHRS and CDR2 is YFSETQ. The CDR3 DNA sequence: TGCGCCAGCAGCCCGTTGGCCCCGGGAACTGAAGCTTTCTTT. This codes for CASSPLAPGTEAFF.

V gene TRBV21-1 combines with J gene TRBJ2-2. TRBV21-1 is reported as a pseudogene. CDR3 length: 13 amino acids. CDR3 region: CARLRFGTGELFF. In nucleotides, the CDR3 is TGTGCCCGACTTAGGTTTGGCACCGGGGAGCTGTTTTTT.

This clonotype was seen a few times. This rearrangement joins TRBV5-6 to TRBJ2-1; no clear D gene. Germline V gives CDR1 SGHDT, CDR2 YYEEEE. The V end lost 0 bases, the J end lost 5 bases, and 12 bases lay between the germline ends. The CDR3 sequence is 15 residues long. The CDR3 DNA is TGTGCCAGCAGCTTGGGGGTGTCCAGAAACAATGAGCAGTTCTTC. This gives the protein CASSLGVSRNNEQFF.

This clonotype was observed a few times. The chain couples TRBV2 to TRBJ2-7; the match to TRBD2 covers 12 bases. The CDR3 runs 13 residues. Germline CDR1 is SNHLY and CDR2 is FYNNEI. V gave up 8 bases and J gave up 4 bases; unmatched junction bases: 3. CDR3 DNA sequence: TGTGCCAGCGGACTAGCGGGGATTTACGAGCAGTACTTC. Translating it yields CASGLAGIYEQYF.

The table lists this clonotype with many counts. The chain recombines TRBV3-1 with TRBJ2-1; no clear D. Looked up from germline, CDR1 is LGHDT and CDR2 is YNNKEL (reference sequence). V dropped 6 bases and J dropped 10 bases, with 10 bases sitting between them. The CDR3 has 11 amino acids. The DNA of the CDR3 is TGTGCCAGCAGGCGAGAGAGGGAGCAGTTCTTC. Its translation is CASRREREQFF.

This clonotype was detected ten times or more. The chain joins TRBV10-3 to TRBJ1-4, with D perhaps matching TRBD1 (6 bases). Germline V CDR1 and CDR2: ENHRY, SYGVKD. Trimming removed 0 bases at V and 3 bases at J, with 11 bases between. This CDR3 has 16 amino acids. The CDR3: CAISESTGTPNEKLFF. The CDR3 DNA reads as TGTGCCATCAGTGAGTCAACCGGGACACCTAATGAAAAACTGTTTTTT.

The genes are TRBV3-1 and TRBJ1-6; D gene ambiguous. In germline, CDR1 is LGHDT, CDR2 YNNKEL (reference sequence). CDR3 length: 15 amino acids. Trimming removed 3 bases from V and 1 base from J, with 7 bases in between. The CDR3 DNA reads TGTGCCAGCAGCCAGGGTAGATCCTATAATTCACCCCTCCACTTT. The encoded protein is CASSQGRSYNSPLHF.

The CDR3 protein is CASSLWADNEQFF. DNA for the CDR3: TGCGCCAGCAGCTTGTGGGCAGACAATGAGCAGTTCTTC. The chain combines TRBV5-1 with TRBJ2-1; D is unresolved. CDR3 length: 13 residues. Per germline, CDR1 SGHRS and CDR2 YFSETQ. Trimming took off 1 base at V and 5 bases at J, with 7 bases between the two ends.

This clonotype was seen a few times. The genes are TRBV20-1 and TRBJ1-2; possibly TRBD1 for D (6 bases). The germline V and J ends were trimmed by 0 bases and 7 bases, with 12 bases remaining between them. In germline, CDR1 is DFQATT, CDR2 SNEGSKA (reference sequence). This CDR3 region has 13 residues. The CDR3 DNA follows: TGCAGTGCTAGAGATATAGGGGGGTCTGGCTACACCTTC. Translation gives CSARDIGGSGYTF.

This clonotype was seen many times. The chain is built from TRBV29-1 and TRBJ2-5; D possibly corresponds to TRBD2 (7 bases). The CDR3 runs to 14 residues. Looked up from germline, CDR1 is SQVTM and CDR2 is ANQGSEA. The ends were cut back, 6 bases at V and 5 bases at J, with 19 bases in the middle. The CDR3 nucleotides are TGCAGCGTCTCGGGGGGCCTGTTTGTTGAGACCCAGTACTTC. Encoded protein: CSVSGGLFVETQYF.

In its sample, this clonotype was seen many times. The chain is built from TRBV5-1 and TRBJ2-1, with 8 nucleotides matching TRBD1. This CDR3 spans 14 amino acids. The J segment lost 2 bases and the V segment lost 5 bases, leaving 3 bases of the junction unmatched. Germline V gene data show CDR1 as SGHRS and CDR2 as YFSETQ. The CDR3 DNA sequence: TGCGCCAGCAGGGGGGACAGGACCTACAATGAGCAGTTCTTC. It yields the protein CASRGDRTYNEQFF.

Worth noting for this clonotype: This may stem from a read error, because a much larger clone lies one nucleotide away. This chain uses TRBV5-4 with TRBJ2-1; D is perhaps TRBD1 (6 bases). The germline gives CDR1 SGHNT, CDR2 YYREEE (reference sequence). CDR3 length equals 15 residues. Trimming removed 4 bases at V and 6 bases at J, with 17 bases between. The CDR3 region has the DNA TGTGCCAGCAGCCTCTTCCAGGGGTCTGTCAATGAGCAGTTCTTC. Protein sequence: CASSLFQGSVNEQFF.

The chain has TRBV5-1 and TRBJ2-5; TRBD1 matches 9 bases. The germline gives CDR1 SGHRS, CDR2 YFSETQ. With V trimmed by 4 bases and J by 4 bases, 11 bases remained unmatched. CDR3 length: 16 residues. CDR3 sequence reads: CASSDPGTGTSETQYF. In DNA form, the CDR3 reads TGCGCCAGCAGCGACCCCGGGACAGGGACCTCAGAGACCCAGTACTTC.